These T cell receptor beta chains were read from a single sample in a study of T cell repertoires in cytomegalovirus infection. In TCRdb, the reads were re-called with MiXCR into one record per CDR3 protein. The table lists around 450,000 distinct CDR3 sequences, approximately 31% of them singletons. The material sequenced was PBMCs. The receptors derive from a human donor in good health (CMV status not recorded). Some clones in this sample may be carry-over from other donors' samples. The CDR3 runs from the conserved cysteine through the conserved F or W. The D gene is left open where the match is weak. The listing skips clone size in some rows; elsewhere it reads once, few, many or a size class.

>TRBD2|TRBJ2-4|TRBV5-6|few
CASSLGTSGAAKNIQYF
TGTGCCAGCAGCTTGGGGACTAGCGGGGCCGCCAAAAACATTCAGTACTTC
>TRBD2|TRBJ2-3|TRBV29-1|.
CSVEGYFIGGGTFTDTQYF
TGCAGCGTTGAAGGGTATTTTATTGGCGGGGGGACTTTCACAGATACGCAGTATTTT
>.|TRBJ2-1|TRBV4-1|.
CASSQVVSTNEQFF
TGCGCCAGCAGCCAAGTGGTTTCGACAAATGAGCAGTTCTTC
>.|TRBJ1-2|TRBV25-1|.
CASQSFGTDYGYTF
TGTGCCAGCCAGTCATTTGGGACTGACTATGGCTACACCTTC
>.|TRBJ2-1|TRBV28|few
CASSSDGNEQFF
TGTGCCAGCAGTTCGGACGGGAATGAGCAGTTCTTC
>TRBD1|TRBJ1-1|TRBV5-4|.
CASSQGQGPEAFF
TGTGCCAGCAGCCAGGGACAGGGGCCTGAAGCTTTCTTT
>.|TRBJ2-2|TRBV27|many
CASSWGSRAFSTGELFF
TGTGCCAGCAGCTGGGGATCCCGGGCGTTTAGCACCGGGGAGCTGTTTTTT
>.|TRBJ2-2|TRBV2|.
CASRSDGYTGELFF
TGTGCCAGCCGATCGGACGGCTACACCGGGGAGCTGTTTTTT
>TRBD2|TRBJ2-4|TRBV3-1|few
CASSPGASGGVAKNIQYF
TGTGCCAGCAGCCCCGGTGCGAGCGGGGGGGTAGCCAAAAACATTCAGTACTTC
>.|TRBJ2-1|TRBV20-1|few
CSARGDIAYNEQFF
TGCAGTGCCAGGGGGGACATAGCCTACAATGAGCAGTTCTTC
>.|TRBJ1-4|TRBV5-6|.
CASSTPGGAEKLFF
TGTGCCAGCAGCACCCCCGGCGGGGCAGAAAAACTGTTTTTT
>.|TRBJ2-5|TRBV20-1|.
CSARDNTETQYF
TGCAGTGCTAGAGATAATACGGAGACCCAGTACTTC
>TRBD1|TRBJ1-1|TRBV7-9|once
CASILRGGTEAFF
TGTGCCAGCATCCTCAGGGGGGGCACTGAAGCTTTCTTT
>TRBD1|TRBJ2-7|TRBV28|few
CASRIPGQGAEQYF
TGTGCCAGCAGAATTCCGGGACAGGGGGCCGAGCAGTACTTC
>.|TRBJ1-4|TRBV15|many
CATSRDLGEDEKLFF
TGTGCCACCAGCAGAGATTTGGGTGAGGATGAAAAACTGTTTTTT
>TRBD2|TRBJ2-3|TRBV7-2|many
CASSLGRAGGGTDTQYF
TGTGCCAGCAGCTTAGGTCGAGCGGGGGGGGGCACAGATACGCAGTATTTT
>.|TRBJ1-1|TRBV12-3/TRBV12-4|few
CASSLGYSAFF
TGTGCCAGCAGTTTGGGGTATTCGGCTTTCTTT
>TRBD1|TRBJ1-2|TRBV7-9|many
CASSYGDRSNGYTF
TGTGCCAGCAGCTATGGGGACAGGAGTAATGGCTACACCTTC
>TRBD1|TRBJ1-1|TRBV7-8|.
CASRLDRGPEAFF
TGCGCCAGTAGGTTGGACAGGGGACCTGAAGCTTTCTTT
>TRBD1|TRBJ1-2|TRBV5-3|.
CASSLRGQGYGYTF
TGTGCCAGCAGCTTAAGGGGACAGGGCTATGGCTACACCTTC
>TRBD1|TRBJ1-5|TRBV12-3/TRBV12-4|many
CASSFYLPGQGVSNQPQHF
TGTGCCAGCAGTTTCTATTTACCGGGACAGGGAGTCAGCAATCAGCCCCAGCATTTT
>.|TRBJ2-5|TRBV12-3/TRBV12-4|.
CASSSSQETQYF
TGTGCCAGCAGTTCTTCTCAAGAGACCCAGTACTTC
>.|TRBJ1-2|TRBV12-3/TRBV12-4|.
CASSFLSTGRNGYTF
TGTGCCAGCAGTTTTCTCTCTACGGGGCGGAATGGCTACACCTTC
>.|TRBJ1-1|TRBV5-8|.
CASSDPRRGTEAFF
TGTGCCAGCAGCGACCCCCGTCGGGGCACTGAAGCTTTCTTT
>.|TRBJ2-3|TRBV6-4|many
CASSDGGATDTQYF
TGTGCCAGCAGTGACGGGGGGGCCACAGATACGCAGTATTTT
>TRBD1|TRBJ1-6|TRBV6-5|few
CASSYSRQGGSPLHF
TGTGCCAGCAGTTACTCCCGACAGGGAGGTTCACCCCTCCACTTT
>.|TRBJ1-1|TRBV7-2|.
CASSSVQNTEAFF
TGTGCCAGCAGCTCCGTCCAGAACACTGAAGCTTTCTTT
>TRBD2|TRBJ2-2|TRBV6-1|few
CASSDPSGGSAGELFF
TGTGCCAGCAGTGATCCCAGCGGGGGGAGCGCCGGGGAGCTGTTTTTT
>.|TRBJ1-2|TRBV28|few
CASISGANYGYTF
TGTGCCAGCATCTCAGGAGCTAACTATGGCTACACCTTC
>.|TRBJ1-4|TRBV4-3|few
CASSQVGANEKLFF
TGCGCCAGCAGCCAAGTCGGAGCAAATGAAAAACTGTTTTTT
>TRBD2|TRBJ2-7|TRBV20-1|.
CSSIAGDSYEQYF
TGCAGTTCCATAGCGGGGGATTCCTACGAGCAGTACTTC
>TRBD2|TRBJ2-1|TRBV7-6|many
CASSPSSGGSIQYEQFF
TGTGCCAGCAGCCCGTCCAGCGGGGGGTCAATACAATACGAGCAGTTCTTC
>TRBD2|TRBJ2-7|TRBV7-9|.
CASSFQPGLADNEQYF
TGTGCCAGCAGCTTTCAACCGGGACTAGCGGACAACGAGCAGTACTTC
>.|TRBJ2-5|TRBV7-8|many
CASSLGLVAGKETQYF
TGTGCCAGCAGCTTAGGGCTGGTGGCGGGGAAAGAGACCCAGTACTTC
>TRBD1|TRBJ2-5|TRBV5-6|.
CASSWGQIHQETQYF
TGTGCCAGCAGCTGGGGACAGATCCATCAAGAGACCCAGTACTTC
>TRBD1|TRBJ2-5|TRBV12-3/TRBV12-4|few
CASSTDRGETQYF
TGTGCCAGCAGCACTGACAGGGGCGAGACCCAGTACTTC
>TRBD1|TRBJ1-5|TRBV7-9|few
CASSALTGKPQHF
TGTGCCAGCAGCGCCCTGACAGGGAAGCCCCAGCATTTT
>.|TRBJ2-6|TRBV7-2|many
CASSKPGQGSPTSGANVLTF
TGTGCCAGCAGCAAACCCGGGCAGGGATCACCCACCTCTGGGGCCAACGTCCTGACTTTC
>.|TRBJ2-5|TRBV20-1|.
CSATPWGRGGETQYF
TGCAGTGCTACTCCCTGGGGACGTGGAGGGGAGACCCAGTACTTC
>.|TRBJ1-2|TRBV3-1|few
CASTGTAFGGYTF
TGTGCCAGCACCGGGACCGCCTTCGGTGGCTACACCTTC
>TRBD1|TRBJ1-4|TRBV14|.
CASSLNRGREEKLFF
TGTGCCAGCAGCCTTAACAGGGGGCGAGAGGAAAAACTGTTTTTT
>.|TRBJ1-3|TRBV7-2|many
CASSFWEPGNTIYF
TGTGCCAGCAGCTTCTGGGAACCCGGAAACACCATATATTTT
>.|TRBJ2-7|TRBV3-1|.
CASSQRRYEQYF
TGTGCCAGCAGCCAACGGCGCTACGAGCAGTACTTC
>.|TRBJ2-1|TRBV2|.
CASEGGSNEQFF
TGTGCCAGCGAGGGGGGCAGCAATGAGCAGTTCTTC
>.|TRBJ1-1|TRBV28|few
CASSLSGRSEEAFF
TGTGCCAGCAGTTTATCAGGCAGGTCCGAAGAAGCTTTCTTT
>.|TRBJ1-1|TRBV6-1|.
CASSPQRGSRTEAFF
TGTGCCAGCAGTCCTCAGAGAGGATCTAGGACTGAAGCTTTCTTT
>.|TRBJ1-1|TRBV7-2|many
CASSLGGRGNTEAFF
TGTGCCAGCAGCTTAGGCGGTCGGGGAAACACTGAAGCTTTCTTT